Below are 19 T cell receptor beta chains sequenced from a single sample in a study of blood T cell repertoires in COVID-19. Measured with immunoSEQ multiplex PCR; TCRdb has only the in-frame clones, and not every one. This sample has more than 250,000 clones, with approximately 85% found just once. The sample was peripheral blood. The receptors originated from a woman aged 45-65 years with acute or convalescent COVID-19.

This chain joins TRBV10-3 and TRBJ1-1; maybe TRBD1 (5 bases). The germline V gene encodes CDR1 ENHRY and CDR2 SYGVKD. V shed 0 bases and J shed 4 bases, with 9 bases lying between them. The CDR3 contains 14 residues. DNA of the CDR3: TGTGCCATCAGTGAGTCCGGAGGGACCACTGAAGCTTTCTTT. It encodes CAISESGGTTEAFF.

This chain uses TRBV11-2 with TRBJ1-3, with unresolved D. The germline gives CDR1 SGHAT, CDR2 FQNNGV. The CDR3 consists of 14 residues. V gave up 5 bases and J gave up 0 bases, with 8 bases separating them. The CDR3 DNA is TGTGCCAGCAGCGTACTAACCTCTGGAAACACCATATATTTT. Translating gives CASSVLTSGNTIYF.

J is TRBJ1-6 and V is TRBV5-1; D is unresolved. Trimming cost V 2 bases and J 0 bases, with 9 bases left between them. The length of the CDR3 is 16 residues. Germline V CDR1 and CDR2: SGHRS, YFSETQ. In nucleotides, the CDR3 is TGCGCCAGCAGCTTACCAGAAAGCTCCTATAATTCACCCCTCCACTTT. Protein product: CASSLPESSYNSPLHF.

The gene calls are TRBV10-3 and TRBJ1-5; D is uncertain. Trimming took 4 bases from V and 4 from J, leaving 5 bases between them. Germline CDR1 reads ENHRY; CDR2 reads SYGVKD. The CDR3 spans 12 residues. Here the CDR3 reads CAISGENQPQHF. The DNA for the CDR3 is TGTGCCATCAGTGGAGAGAATCAGCCCCAGCATTTT.

The V and J genes are TRBV12-3 or TRBV12-4 and TRBJ1-1; 7 bases agree with TRBD1. V was clipped by 7 bases and J by 8 bases; unmatched bases: 4. There are 11 residues in the CDR3. For the CDR3, the DNA is TGTGCCAGCACCATGACAGGGGAAGCTTTCTTT. It translates to CASTMTGEAFF.

This chain connects TRBV2 to TRBJ1-5, with TRBD1 matching over 7 bases. The ends lost 3 bases at V and 3 bases at J; junction bases unmatched: 2. Germline assignment: CDR1 SNHLY and CDR2 FYNNEI. The CDR3 runs to 14 residues. The CDR3: CASSEDRFNQPQHF. As DNA, the CDR3 is TGTGCCAGCAGTGAGGACAGGTTCAATCAGCCCCAGCATTTT.

The chain links TRBV28 to TRBJ2-2, with TRBD2 matching over 11 bases. Germline CDR1 MDHEN, CDR2 SYDVKM. Trimming at V came to 10 bases and at J to 2 bases, leaving 3 bases not matched to a gene. The CDR3 runs 14 residues. The DNA for the CDR3 is TGTGCCACCGGGACTAGCGGAAACACCGGGGAGCTGTTTTTT. Encoded protein: CATGTSGNTGELFF.

This chain uses TRBV18 with TRBJ2-7; 9 bases match TRBD1. CDR3 length: 15 amino acids. Germline CDR1 reads KGHSH; CDR2 reads LQKENI. The V segment lost 4 bases and the J segment 3 bases; nucleotides outside the gene matches: 7. CDR3 DNA: TGTGCCAGCTCACGAGGGACAGGGTTTGACTACGAGCAGTACTTC. It is translated as CASSRGTGFDYEQYF.

This rearrangement joins TRBV7-8 to TRBJ1-6, with 9 bases matching TRBD1. The V and J ends lost 3 bases and 9 bases, in that order; junction bases with no gene match: 9. The CDR3 is 16 residues long. Germline CDR1 reads SGHVS; CDR2 reads FQNEAQ. The CDR3 DNA follows: TGTGCCAGCAGCTTTTTGGGAGGGACAGGGCCTTCACCCCTCCACTTT. Translation: CASSFLGGTGPSPLHF.

This chain connects TRBV28 to TRBJ2-7; TRBD1 aligns across 9 bases. Germline assignment: CDR1 MDHEN and CDR2 SYDVKM. The J segment lost 1 base and the V segment lost 5 bases, leaving 3 bases of the junction unmatched. The CDR3 consists of 14 residues. The CDR3 DNA follows: TGTGCCAGCAGTGGGACAGGGTGGTCCTACGAGCAGTACTTC. Translation gives CASSGTGWSYEQYF.

The table lists this clone with a count of one. This chain links TRBV7-3 with TRBJ2-5; the match to TRBD2 covers 7 bases. After removal of 0 bases from V and 7 bases from J, the junction contained 8 bases not matched to a gene. Germline-derived CDR1 and CDR2 are SGHTA and FQGTGA. The CDR3 is 15 amino acids. As DNA, the CDR3 is TGTGCCAGCAGCTTAACGGGGACTCCGGGAGGGACCCAGTACTTC. This translates into CASSLTGTPGGTQYF.

This chain links TRBV4-1 with TRBJ1-2, with no clear D. This CDR3 has 16 residues. Germline loops: CDR1 MGHRA, CDR2 YSYEKL. Trimming shortened V by 2 bases and J by 3 bases, and 16 bases separated the two germline ends. DNA of the CDR3: TGCGCCAGCAGCCAATTCTTCGGCGACTCTCACTATGGCTACACCTTC. Residues: CASSQFFGDSHYGYTF.

As for this clone: The sample has other DNA sequences that encode this CDR3 too. The chain recombines TRBV28 with TRBJ1-6, with D unresolved. Germline CDR1 reads MDHEN; CDR2 reads SYDVKM. The CDR3 spans 15 residues. V lost 3 bases, J lost 0 bases, and 6 bases lay in between. The CDR3 DNA reads TGTGCCAGCAGTTTTGGTAGCTCCTATAATTCACCCCTCCACTTT. It encodes CASSFGSSYNSPLHF.

This chain joins TRBV28 and TRBJ1-1; 7 bases are a match to TRBD1. The germline V gene encodes CDR1 MDHEN and CDR2 SYDVKM. This CDR3 is built from 14 residues. Germline trimming cut 4 bases from V and 8 bases from J; bases unmatched to any gene: 10. The CDR3, as DNA: TGTGCCAGCAGTTGGCCGGACAGGAACTTAGAAGCTTTCTTT. Its translation is CASSWPDRNLEAFF.

The chain has TRBV18 and TRBJ2-7; 13 bases line up with TRBD2. Germline V lookup: CDR1 KGHSH, CDR2 LQKENI. V shed 3 bases and J 7 bases; nucleotides not matched to a gene: 6. The CDR3 sequence is 15 residues long. The CDR3 loop reads CASSPGLAGVREQYF. The CDR3 region has the DNA TGTGCCAGCTCACCTGGACTAGCGGGAGTAAGGGAGCAGTACTTC.

The chain combines TRBV19 with TRBJ1-2, with 9 bases matching TRBD1. The CDR3 runs to 15 residues. CDR1 is LNHDA, CDR2 SQIVND, per germline (reference sequence). The V and J ends lost 4 bases and 3 bases, in that order; junction bases with no gene match: 6. The CDR3 sequence: CASSKKGQGYYGYTF. DNA for the CDR3: TGTGCCAGTAGTAAGAAGGGACAGGGATACTATGGCTACACCTTC.

The genes are TRBV30 and TRBJ1-3; D may be TRBD1 (6 bases). V was cut by 3 bases and J by 0 bases, with 12 bases left in between. CDR1 is GTSNPN and CDR2 is SVGIG in the germline V gene (reference sequence). This CDR3 comprises 15 residues. The DNA of the CDR3 is TGTGCCTGGAGGCGACAGGCGAGCTCTGGAAACACCATATATTTT. This codes for CAWRRQASSGNTIYF.

The chain is built from TRBV28 and TRBJ2-1; D gene uncertain. This CDR3 comprises 14 residues. V shed 5 bases and J shed 5 bases, with 13 bases lying between them. CDR1 and CDR2 from the germline V gene are MDHEN and SYDVKM. CDR3 protein: CASSLPSLDNEQFF. CDR3 DNA sequence: TGTGCCAGCAGTCTCCCTAGTCTGGACAATGAGCAGTTCTTC.

The chain uses TRBV5-1 and TRBJ1-1; 7 bases are shared with TRBD1. CDR1 is SGHRS and CDR2 is YFSETQ in the germline V gene. The V and J ends lost 5 bases and 3 bases, in that order; junction bases with no gene match: 4. This CDR3 region has 13 residues. The CDR3 reads CASRGTVHTEAFF. The CDR3 nucleotides read TGCGCCAGCAGGGGGACAGTTCACACTGAAGCTTTCTTT. The whole variable domain, filled in from reference TRBV5-1 and TRBJ1-1, reads KAGVTQTPRYLIKTRGQQVTLSCSPISGHRSVSWYQQTPGQGLQFLFEYFSETQRNKGNFPGRFSGRQFSNSRSEMNVSTLELGDSALYLCASRGTVHTEAFFGQGTRLTVV.